This TCR beta chain derives from a study of blood T cell repertoires in COVID-19. Background on the study: Sources were T cells, B-cell-depleted T cells, or PBMCs; the material itself was cDNA or gDNA.

Produced via immunoSEQ multiplex PCR; TCRdb's table is partial and in-frame only. The sample includes 250,000 to 300,000 clones, about nine tenths of them seen just once. V was clipped by 5 bases and J by 6 bases; unmatched bases: 12. CDR1 is SGHNT and CDR2 is YYREEE in the germline V gene (reference sequence). The CDR3 covers 16 residues. Recruited during active infection, patients (from Seattle) were subsequently followed longitudinally. V and J are TRBV5-4 and TRBJ2-3, with 10 nucleotides matching TRBD2. The sequenced sample was peripheral blood. The source of this sequence is a woman aged 30 to 39 with COVID-19, enrolled during active disease. The CDR3 spells CASRGTSGRAWDTQYF. The DNA for the CDR3 is TGTGCCAGCAGAGGCACGAGCGGGAGGGCCTGGGATACGCAGTATTTT.